This entry is about one T cell receptor beta chain. Assay: immunoSEQ multiplex PCR; the TCRdb copy retains only in-frame clones and omits some. The table lists nearly 200,000 clones, roughly 90% of them singletons. The data were obtained in a study of blood T cell repertoires in COVID-19. V was clipped by 1 base and J by 10 bases; unmatched bases: 3. The germline gives CDR1 SEHNR, CDR2 FQNEAQ (reference sequence). The CDR3 sequence is 13 residues long. The genes are TRBV7-9 and TRBJ2-1; 8 nucleotides agree with TRBD2. Sample: peripheral blood. The source of this sequence is a middle-aged woman who had recovered from COVID-19. Written as DNA, the CDR3 is TGTGCCAGCAGCTTAGAGGCTAGCGGGGAGCAGTTCTTC. Translation gives CASSLEASGEQFF.